This TCR beta chain came from a study of regulatory T cells in long-lasting Graves disease. The V gene lost 4 bases and the J gene lost 4 bases, with 26 bases spanning the gap. The CDR3 is made up of 19 amino acids. CDR1 is MNHEY, CDR2 SMNVEV, per germline (reference sequence). Building the TCR beta libraries relied on iRepertoire HTBI primers, and CDR3 regions underwent Arm-PCR. In TCRdb, the multiplex PCR reads were re-called with MiXCR into one record per CDR3 protein. The data show roughly 430,000 distinct CDR3 sequences, around 20% seen once. Indicated time point: persistent/refractory GD, antithyroid drugs over 5 years with positive TRAb. RNA extracted from PBMCs served as the sequencing template.

The origin of this receptor is a female donor with Graves disease. Sequenced material: peripheral blood mononuclear cells (PBMCs), taken when the disease was refractory, from a patient treated with antithyroid drugs. The V gene is TRBV27, the J gene TRBJ1-5; a possible D gene is TRBD1 (6 bases). CDR3 coding DNA: TGTGCCAGCAGTTCCACACCACCCTACAGGGCCGAATCAAATCAGCCCCAGCATTTT. Amino acids: CASSSTPPYRAESNQPQHF.